A single sample is the source of the 31 T cell receptor beta chains below, sequenced in a study of T cells in Graves' hyperthyroidism and ophthalmopathy. Amplification of TCR beta CDR3 regions used RNA as the template. A first-round RT-PCR of the TCR CDR3 used the HTBI primer set. MiXCR was run by TCRdb on the multiplex PCR reads, yielding one entry per CDR3 protein. The repertoire holds about 420,000 distinct CDR3 sequences, roughly 14% seen once, with just under 8% in the top ten. Sequences were obtained from blood. The receptors stem from a woman aged 18-30 years with Graves' hyperthyroidism.

This clonotype was seen repeatedly, ten times or more. The chain recombines TRBV7-8 with TRBJ2-1, with TRBD2 as a possible D gene (5 bases). V was shortened by 3 bases and J by 0 bases, with 12 bases between the two germline ends. The CDR3 consists of 16 residues. The germline gives CDR1 SGHVS, CDR2 FQNEAQ. The CDR3 region has the DNA TGTGCCAGCAGCTTGAGGGCCTTGGGCTCCTACAATGAGCAGTTCTTC. Translated: CASSLRALGSYNEQFF. Full variable domain (outside the CDR3, taken from reference TRBV7-8 and TRBJ2-1): GAGVSQSPRYKVAKRGQDVALRCDPISGHVSLFWYQQALGQGPEFLTYFQNEAQLDKSGLPSDRFFAERPEGSVSTLKIQRTQQEDSAVYLCASSLRALGSYNEQFFGPGTRLTVL.

Ten or more counts support this clonotype. This rearrangement joins TRBV19 to TRBJ2-5; TRBD2 matches at 9 bases. Unmatched junction bases numbered 12, after V lost 5 bases and J lost 2 bases. The V gene's germline CDR1 is LNHDA and CDR2 SQIVND (reference sequence). The CDR3 has 17 residues. The CDR3 reads CASSVGLARKVQETQYF. Here the CDR3 DNA reads TGTGCCAGTAGTGTTGGACTAGCGAGAAAGGTTCAAGAGACCCAGTACTTC.

A few counts support this clonotype. The rearrangement joins TRBV3-1 to TRBJ2-1, with 11 nucleotides matching TRBD2. Germline CDR1 LGHDT, CDR2 YNNKEL (reference sequence). V lost 6 bases to trimming and J lost 0 bases; unmatched junction nucleotides: 16. CDR3 size: 20 residues. CDR3 protein: CASSLVTGLADRVSYNEQFF. The CDR3 nucleotides read TGTGCCAGCAGTCTCGTGACGGGACTAGCGGATAGAGTCTCCTACAATGAGCAGTTCTTC.

The CDR3 coding sequence is TGTGCCAGCAGTCACCCTACAGGGAACACTGAAGCTTTCTTT. Amino acids: CASSHPTGNTEAFF. This sequence joins TRBV28 and TRBJ1-1; perhaps TRBD1 as D (5 bases). The CDR3 loop spans 14 amino acids. Germline V gene data show CDR1 as MDHEN and CDR2 as SYDVKM. V lost 5 bases and J 1 base, leaving 11 bases between the germline ends.

At least ten counts were recorded for this clonotype. The gene calls are TRBV12-3 or TRBV12-4 and TRBJ1-6, with a weak D call TRBD1 (5 bases). The CDR3 contains 16 residues. Trimming removed 7 bases at V and 3 bases at J, with 16 bases between. CDR3 residues: CASTFRGVLYNSPLHF. DNA for the CDR3: TGTGCCAGCACCTTTCGAGGGGTGCTCTATAATTCACCCCTCCACTTT.

Ten or more counts support this clonotype. The rearrangement links TRBV20-1 to TRBJ1-4; 9 bases agree with TRBD1. Germline CDR1 and CDR2: DFQATT and SNEGSKA (reference sequence). The CDR3 is 14 amino acids. J lost 7 bases, V lost 1 base, and 4 bases had no gene match. The CDR3 coding sequence is TGCAGTGCTAGAGGCGACAGGGGGGGTGAAAAACTGTTTTTT. It specifies CSARGDRGGEKLFF.

This chain connects TRBV28 to TRBJ2-3, with 10 positions matching TRBD2. V lost 2 bases to trimming and J lost 8 bases; unmatched junction nucleotides: 4. Germline V gene sequence: CDR1 MDHEN, CDR2 SYDVKM. This CDR3 is built from 14 residues. The CDR3 spells CASSLPAGGPTQYF. DNA for the CDR3: TGTGCCAGCAGTTTACCAGCGGGAGGGCCTACGCAGTATTTT.

This clonotype was found many times. The chain joins TRBV28 to TRBJ2-3, with D possibly TRBD2 on 5 matching bases. V gave up 3 bases and J gave up 5 bases, with 15 bases separating them. The CDR3 extends over 15 amino acids. Germline V gene data show CDR1 as MDHEN and CDR2 as SYDVKM. In DNA form, the CDR3 reads TGTGCCAGCAGTTTTGGCGGGTTCGCGGAAGATACGCAGTATTTT. It is translated as CASSFGGFAEDTQYF.

About this clonotype itself: A clone one base away is much larger, so this may be a read error. The chain uses TRBV11-2 and TRBJ2-1; D ambiguous. This CDR3 has 11 amino acids. The germline V gene encodes CDR1 SGHAT and CDR2 FQNNGV. Trimming removed 3 bases from V and 8 bases from J, with 5 bases in between. Here the CDR3 reads CASSFRYEQFF. The CDR3 bases are TGTGCCAGCAGCTTCAGGTATGAGCAGTTCTTC.

This clonotype was found many times. The chain links TRBV11-2 to TRBJ1-6; D unresolved. The V end was cut by 1 base, the J end by 9 bases, with 7 bases between. There are 13 residues in the CDR3. Germline V gene lookup returns CDR1 SGHAT and CDR2 FQNNGV. The CDR3 DNA follows: TGTGCCAGCAGCTTAGGTCCGGGTTCACCCCTCCACTTT. This encodes CASSLGPGSPLHF.

This clonotype was recorded many times. The V call is TRBV7-2, the J call TRBJ2-1; 12 nucleotides agree with TRBD2. With V trimmed by 6 bases and J by 8 bases, 8 bases remained unmatched. This CDR3 is 15 amino acids long. The germline CDR1 and CDR2 sequences are SGHTA and FQGNSA. In nucleotides, the CDR3 is TGTGCCAGCAGGTCTACGACTAGCGGGAGCCATGAGCAGTTCTTC. This codes for CASRSTTSGSHEQFF.

This clonotype has at least ten counts. The germline gene is not matched at one end of the junction; a read error may be the cause. V gene TRBV7-7 combines with J gene TRBJ2-5; D remains unclear. Germline lookup yields CDR1 SSHAT and CDR2 FNYEAQ (reference sequence). This CDR3 contains 13 residues. The CDR3, as DNA: TGTGCTAGCAGCTACGGTCGACAAGAGACCCAGTACTTC. Its translation: CASSYGRQETQYF.

This clonotype was picked up many times. V is TRBV27 and J is TRBJ1-1; 7 positions match TRBD1. V was pared by 10 bases and J by 2 bases, with 7 bases of the junction left unmatched. This CDR3 spans 13 amino acids. CDR1 and CDR2 (germline): MNHEY, SMNVEV (reference sequence). This CDR3 is CATLQGLNTEAFF. As DNA, the CDR3 is TGTGCCACCCTACAGGGGCTCAACACTGAAGCTTTCTTT.

This clonotype was recorded at least ten times. The gene calls are TRBV12-3 or TRBV12-4 and TRBJ2-7; D uncertain. V lost 6 bases, J lost 3 bases, and 9 bases lay in between. CDR3 length: 12 residues. CDR3 nucleotides: TGTGCCAGCAGCCCCCGCATCTACGAGCAGTACTTC. It encodes CASSPRIYEQYF.

Comment on this clonotype: The limits of the CDR3 on the DNA are not certain, so only TCRdb's listed CDR3 is given. V gene TRBV11-1 combines with J gene TRBJ2-2; the D call of TRBD2 is as the table states it, not checked on the DNA. The CDR3 adds up to 17 amino acids, both ends counted. In germline, CDR1 is SGHAT, CDR2 FQDESV (reference sequence). This CDR3 is CASSSRTSESLPGSCFF.

The chain employs TRBV4-1 and TRBJ2-1, with 12 bases aligning to TRBD2. The V and J ends lost 0 bases and 2 bases, in that order; junction bases with no gene match: 5. This CDR3 spans 18 amino acids. The germline gives CDR1 MGHRA, CDR2 YSYEKL. CDR3 amino acids: CASSQDRLAGDTYNEQFF. The CDR3 DNA is TGCGCCAGCAGCCAAGATCGACTAGCGGGAGACACCTACAATGAGCAGTTCTTC.

The rearrangement joins TRBV6-5 to TRBJ2-1; D gene ambiguous. Between the trimmed V and J ends, which lost 2 bases and 4 bases, there was a span of 15 bases. This CDR3 region has 16 residues. CDR1 is MNHEY, CDR2 SVGAGI, per germline. The CDR3 reads CASSYDGRNKYNEQFF. Here the CDR3 DNA reads TGTGCCAGCAGTTACGATGGCAGAAACAAATACAATGAGCAGTTCTTC.

The chain uses TRBV20-1 and TRBJ2-5; 8 nucleotides match TRBD1. J was trimmed by 5 bases and V by 6 bases; bases with no gene match: 11. Germline values: CDR1 DFQATT, CDR2 SNEGSKA (reference sequence). The CDR3 sequence is 14 residues long. The CDR3 sequence is CSATGQGKWETQYF. CDR3 bases: TGCAGTGCCACAGGACAGGGCAAATGGGAGACCCAGTACTTC.

This clonotype was found a few times. V gene TRBV10-3 combines with J gene TRBJ2-7; a weak D match, TRBD1 (5 bases). Trimming stripped 3 bases from V and 2 bases from J, with 11 bases between. From germline, CDR1 is ENHRY and CDR2 SYGVKD. The CDR3 consists of 14 residues. CDR3 residues: CAISDPVTAYEQYF. The CDR3 region has the DNA TGTGCCATCAGTGATCCGGTGACAGCCTACGAGCAGTACTTC.

This clonotype has ten or more counts. The rearrangement links TRBV5-8 to TRBJ1-4; 8 positions match TRBD1. The CDR3 has 15 amino acids. The junction had 0 bases not matched to a gene; V was cut back by 0 bases and J by 2 bases. Germline V gene lookup returns CDR1 SGHTS and CDR2 YDEGEE. CDR3 region: CASSLGQGTNEKLFF. The CDR3 nucleotides read TGTGCCAGCAGCTTGGGACAGGGGACTAATGAAAAACTGTTTTTT.

This clonotype was detected ten times or more. The gene calls are TRBV28 and TRBJ1-6; D unclear. The length of the CDR3 is 15 residues. V was trimmed by 4 bases and J by 3 bases, leaving 10 bases between them. The V gene's germline CDR1 is MDHEN and CDR2 SYDVKM. DNA for the CDR3: TGTGCCAGCAGTTCACCGGGGTACTATAATTCACCCCTCCACTTT. Amino acids: CASSSPGYYNSPLHF.

This clonotype was seen at least ten times. This chain uses TRBV2 with TRBJ2-5, with TRBD2 as a possible D gene (5 bases). The CDR3 consists of 14 residues. Trimming took off 4 bases at V and 3 bases at J, with 12 bases between the two ends. Germline loops: CDR1 SNHLY, CDR2 FYNNEI. For the CDR3, the DNA is TGTGCCAGCAGTGGAAACAGACTAAAAGAGACCCAGTACTTC. It translates to CASSGNRLKETQYF.

In its sample, this clonotype was seen many times. CDR3 sequence (DNA): TGTGCCAGCAGCCCCGTAGGCAGTGGGGCCTACGAGCAGTACTTC. Amino acid sequence: CASSPVGSGAYEQYF. The chain recombines TRBV5-8 with TRBJ2-7; D is undetermined. V lost 4 bases and J 2 bases, leaving 16 bases between the germline ends. In germline, CDR1 is SGHTS, CDR2 YDEGEE. The CDR3 consists of 15 residues. The whole variable domain, remainder taken from reference TRBV5-8 and TRBJ2-7, is EAGVTQSPTHLIKTRGQQATLRCSPISGHTSVYWYQQALGLGLQFLLWYDEGEERNRGNFPPRFSGRQFPNYSSELNVNALELEDSALYLCASSPVGSGAYEQYFGPGTRLTVT.

The CDR3, as DNA: TGCAGTGCTAGAGATGGGGCGGGGGGGCCAGAGACCCAGTACTTC. Translating it yields CSARDGAGGPETQYF. J is TRBJ2-5 and V is TRBV20-1; 9 bases match TRBD2. The CDR3 consists of 15 residues. CDR1 is DFQATT and CDR2 is SNEGSKA in the germline V gene (reference sequence). V lost 0 bases, J lost 4 bases, and 6 bases stayed unmatched.

This clonotype was picked up many times. The chain has TRBV10-2 and TRBJ2-7, with D perhaps TRBD2 (6 bases). Trimming removed 3 bases at V and 2 bases at J, with 14 bases between. Germline CDR1 and CDR2: WSHSY and SAAADI. The CDR3 runs to 15 residues. CDR3 protein: CASSEAIASAYEQYF. Written as DNA, the CDR3 is TGCGCCAGCAGTGAAGCGATAGCTAGCGCCTACGAGCAGTACTTC.

This clonotype has ten or more counts. The chain links TRBV7-3 to TRBJ2-5; the match to TRBD2 covers 9 bases. The CDR3 spans 15 residues. The germline V gene has CDR1 SGHTA and CDR2 FQGTGA. J gave up 1 base and V 1 base, and 1 base lay outside the gene matches. The CDR3 sequence is CASSLSSGGQETQYF. The CDR3 DNA follows: TGTGCCAGCAGCTTAAGTAGCGGGGGCCAAGAGACCCAGTACTTC. Filled out from reference TRBV7-3 and TRBJ2-5, the complete variable domain reads GAGVSQTPSNKVTEKGKYVELRCDPISGHTALYWYRQSLGQGPEFLIYFQGTGAADDSGLPNDRFFAVRPEGSVSTLKIQRTERGDSAVYLCASSLSSGGQETQYFGPGTRLLVL.

This clonotype occurred many times. This chain joins TRBV20-1 and TRBJ2-5, with 9 nucleotides matching TRBD2. The CDR3 consists of 17 residues. From germline, CDR1 is DFQATT and CDR2 SNEGSKA (reference sequence). With 3 bases clipped from V and 2 bases from J, the junction kept 13 bases outside the gene matches. In DNA form, the CDR3 reads TGCAGTGCTAGTAGCCTAAGCGGGGGGCGGTGGCAAGAGACCCAGTACTTC. Translation gives CSASSLSGGRWQETQYF.

The sample holds many counts of this clonotype. This chain uses TRBV20-1 with TRBJ2-5, with D perhaps TRBD1 (6 bases). V was shortened by 5 bases and J by 2 bases, with 21 bases between the two germline ends. The CDR3 loop spans 16 amino acids. Germline values: CDR1 DFQATT, CDR2 SNEGSKA (reference sequence). The CDR3 nucleotides read TGCAGTGCTGGGCGCCCCGGGACAAGGGGACAAGAGACCCAGTACTTC. Translated: CSAGRPGTRGQETQYF.

There are a few counts of this clonotype. V is TRBV27 and J is TRBJ2-1; possible D gene TRBD2, 5 bases. The CDR3 contains 15 residues. V lost 6 bases and J lost 2, with 14 bases in between. Germline-derived CDR1 and CDR2 are MNHEY and SMNVEV (reference sequence). CDR3 in amino acids: CASRKAENAYNEQFF. The CDR3 DNA follows: TGTGCCAGCAGAAAAGCGGAGAACGCCTACAATGAGCAGTTCTTC.

This clonotype was counted at least ten times. The V gene is TRBV6-1, the J gene TRBJ1-5; D ambiguous. Germline CDR1 and CDR2: MNHNS and SASEGT. CDR3 length: 14 amino acids. The ends were cut back, 0 bases at V and 6 bases at J, with 9 bases in the middle. The CDR3 region has the DNA TGTGCCAGCAGTGAAGCGCACGGCGGTCAGCCCCAGCATTTT. Translation gives CASSEAHGGQPQHF.

The V gene is TRBV4-2, the J gene TRBJ2-7; TRBD2 matches 9 bases. Per germline, CDR1 LGHNA and CDR2 YNFKEQ. The CDR3 consists of 15 residues. J was trimmed by 6 bases and V by 0 bases; bases with no gene match: 6. CDR3 sequence reads: CASSQEGGRAGEQYF. In DNA form, the CDR3 reads TGTGCCAGCAGCCAAGAGGGCGGGAGGGCCGGCGAGCAGTACTTC.